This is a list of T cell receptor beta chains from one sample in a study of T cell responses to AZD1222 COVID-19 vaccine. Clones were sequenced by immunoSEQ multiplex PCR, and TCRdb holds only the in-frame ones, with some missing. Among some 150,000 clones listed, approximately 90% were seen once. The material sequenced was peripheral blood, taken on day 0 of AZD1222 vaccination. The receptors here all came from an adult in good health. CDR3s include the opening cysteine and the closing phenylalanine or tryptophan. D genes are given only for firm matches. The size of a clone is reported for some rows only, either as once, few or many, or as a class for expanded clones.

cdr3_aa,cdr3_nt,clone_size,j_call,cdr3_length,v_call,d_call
CASSYSVLAENTFF,TGTGCCAGCAGTTACTCGGTACTAGCGGAAAATACGTTCTTC,-,TRBJ2-1,14,TRBV6-6,TRBD2
CSVGQVYEQYF,TGCAGCGTTGGACAGGTCTACGAGCAGTACTTC,once,TRBJ2-7,11,TRBV29-1,-
CASSLAGTGGTYNEQFF,TGTGCCAGCAGCTTGGCTGGTACGGGAGGTACTTACAATGAGCAGTTCTTC,-,TRBJ2-1,17,TRBV5-8,TRBD2
CASSQGAGAGYEQYF,TGCGCCAGCAGCCAAGGGGCCGGGGCTGGTTACGAGCAGTACTTC,-,TRBJ2-7,15,TRBV4-3,-
CASRAGNTEAFF,TGTGCCAGTAGGGCGGGTAACACTGAAGCTTTCTTT,-,TRBJ1-1,12,TRBV19,-
CASSPAVLGLGYYEQYF,TGTGCCAGCAGTCCCGCCGTGTTGGGACTAGGTTACTACGAGCAGTACTTC,once,TRBJ2-7,17,TRBV28,TRBD2
CASSSGFPSNQPQHF,TGTGCCAGCAGTTCCGGGTTTCCTAGCAATCAGCCCCAGCATTTT,once,TRBJ1-5,15,TRBV28,-
CASSGGTGSAEQYF,TGTGCCAGTAGTGGGGGGACGGGGAGTGCGGAGCAGTACTTC,-,TRBJ2-7,14,TRBV19,-
CAGAPSRADEQFF,TGTGCCGGAGCGCCGAGTAGGGCGGATGAGCAGTTCTTC,-,TRBJ2-1,13,TRBV7-8,-
CASSVGVRLTDTQYF,TGTGCCAGCAGCGTAGGGGTGAGGCTCACAGATACGCAGTATTTT,-,TRBJ2-3,15,TRBV9,-
CASSLAGGPEQFF,TGTGCCAGTAGTCTAGCGGGAGGTCCTGAGCAGTTCTTC,-,TRBJ2-1,13,TRBV19,TRBD2
CASSLGTSGTSWGTGELFF,TGTGCCAGCAGTCTGGGGACTAGCGGGACCTCCTGGGGCACCGGGGAGCTGTTTTTT,-,TRBJ2-2,19,TRBV28,TRBD2
CASNRAPGELFF,TGTGCCAGCAACCGAGCTCCCGGGGAGCTGTTTTTT,-,TRBJ2-2,12,TRBV3-1/TRBV3-2,-
CASSAREESSYEQYF,TGTGCCAGCAGCGCCAGGGAGGAAAGCTCCTACGAGCAGTACTTC,many,TRBJ2-7,15,TRBV4-2,-
CASSAETLTGIDTEAFF,TGTGCCAGCAGCGCCGAAACTCTGACAGGGATAGACACTGAAGCTTTCTTT,-,TRBJ1-1,17,TRBV6-2/TRBV6-3,TRBD1
CASSRRGQNEQYF,TGTGCCAGCAGTCGCCGGGGGCAGAACGAGCAGTACTTC,-,TRBJ2-7,13,TRBV28,-
CATTLNRDKEKMNTEAFF,TGTGCCACCACCTTGAACCGGGACAAGGAGAAAATGAACACTGAAGCTTTCTTT,-,TRBJ1-1,18,TRBV24-1,-
CASSQGSSVAYEQYF,TGTGCCAGCTCACAGGGTTCTAGCGTCGCCTACGAGCAGTACTTC,-,TRBJ2-7,15,TRBV18,-
CASSPEGQAVAEAFF,TGTGCCAGCAGCCCCGAAGGACAGGCAGTGGCTGAAGCTTTCTTT,-,TRBJ1-1,15,TRBV11-2,TRBD1
CASSLMRVSDEQYF,TGTGCCAGCAGCTTAATGCGCGTTTCAGACGAGCAGTACTTC,-,TRBJ2-7,14,TRBV7-8,-
CASSLTGGPYEQYF,TGTGCCAGCAGTCTGACAGGGGGCCCCTACGAGCAGTACTTC,-,TRBJ2-7,14,TRBV27,TRBD1
CASSLRYEQYF,TGTGCCAGCAGTTTAAGGTACGAGCAGTACTTC,few,TRBJ2-7,11,TRBV28,-
CSVRYSGELFF,TGCAGCGTTCGCTACTCCGGGGAGCTGTTTTTT,-,TRBJ2-2,11,TRBV29-1,-
CASSEAQGSSPLHF,TGTGCCAGCTCCGAGGCCCAGGGAAGTTCACCCCTCCACTTT,-,TRBJ1-6,14,TRBV18,-
CASSEAAGRANYGYTF,TGTGCCAGCAGTGAAGCGGCGGGGAGAGCTAACTATGGCTACACCTTC,-,TRBJ1-2,16,TRBV2,-
CASRPGRGSNEQFF,TGTGCCAGCAGACCCGGACGGGGTAGCAATGAGCAGTTCTTC,-,TRBJ2-1,14,TRBV2,-
CATQPPAYGYTF,TGTGCCACCCAGCCCCCAGCCTATGGCTACACCTTC,-,TRBJ1-2,12,TRBV6-5,-
CASRNDRNQPQHF,TGTGCCAGCAGGAACGACAGAAATCAGCCCCAGCATTTT,-,TRBJ1-5,13,TRBV6-5,-
CASSQGQGANYGYTF,TGCGCCAGCAGCCAAGGGCAGGGGGCGAACTATGGCTACACCTTC,-,TRBJ1-2,15,TRBV4-1,TRBD1
CASSLSQGRRGYTF,TGTGCCAGCAGTTTATCGCAAGGGCGGAGAGGCTACACCTTC,-,TRBJ1-2,14,TRBV27,-
CASSLGGSPNEKLFF,TGTGCCAGCAGCTTAGGAGGTTCACCTAATGAAAAACTGTTTTTT,-,TRBJ1-4,15,TRBV7-6,-
CASSGAAAGYEQYF,TGTGCCAGCAGCGGGGCTGCCGCGGGATACGAGCAGTACTTC,-,TRBJ2-7,14,TRBV9,-
CASSLGSTNTGELFF,TGCGCCAGCAGCTTGGGGTCCACGAACACCGGGGAGCTGTTTTTT,-,TRBJ2-2,15,TRBV5-1,-
CATRTLIYEQYF,TGTGCCACCAGGACACTAATCTACGAGCAGTACTTC,-,TRBJ2-7,12,TRBV28,-
CASSFYTGGHQPQHF,TGTGCCAGCAGTTTCTACACAGGGGGCCACCAGCCCCAGCATTTT,-,TRBJ1-5,15,TRBV28,TRBD1
CASSATGILSYNEQFF,TGTGCCAGCAGTGCTACTGGGATACTCTCCTACAATGAGCAGTTCTTC,-,TRBJ2-1,16,TRBV6-1,-
CASSSLAGLYNEQFF,TGTGCCAGCAGTAGTCTAGCGGGGCTCTACAATGAGCAGTTCTTC,-,TRBJ2-1,15,TRBV28,TRBD2
CASSLAASGRRYEQYF,TGTGCCAGCAGTTTAGCGGCTAGCGGGAGAAGGTACGAGCAGTACTTC,-,TRBJ2-7,16,TRBV28,TRBD2
CASSTGTRYEQYF,TGTGCCAGCAGTACCGGGACTCGTTACGAGCAGTACTTC,once,TRBJ2-7,13,TRBV27,-
CASSQTHPPGYMTEDEQYF,TGTGCCAGCAGCCAAACCCACCCCCCAGGGTATATGACGGAGGACGAGCAGTACTTC,-,TRBJ2-7,19,TRBV3-1/TRBV3-2,-
CASSFSWTGEYEQYF,TGTGCCAGCAGCTTTAGTTGGACAGGGGAATACGAGCAGTACTTC,-,TRBJ2-7,15,TRBV4-2,TRBD1
CASSPQGPGAQETQYF,TGTGCCAGCAGCCCCCAGGGACCAGGGGCCCAAGAGACCCAGTACTTC,-,TRBJ2-5,16,TRBV11-2,-
CASCLVGSSYNEQFF,TGCGCCAGCTGCCTGGTCGGGAGCTCCTACAATGAGCAGTTCTTC,-,TRBJ2-1,15,TRBV5-1,-
CASSSGQRTNGYTF,TGTGCCAGCAGTTCGGGACAGCGAACGAATGGCTACACCTTC,-,TRBJ1-2,14,TRBV6-5,TRBD1
CASSSAGSQETQYF,TGTGCCAGCAGCTCCGCCGGTAGCCAAGAGACCCAGTACTTC,-,TRBJ2-5,14,TRBV7-9,-
CASSQDGETPLLF,TGTGCCAGCAGCCAAGATGGGGAGACCCCTCTGCTCTTC,-,TRBJ2-1,13,TRBV3-1/TRBV3-2,-
CASSIGVDRDANVLTF,TGTGCCAGTAGTATAGGGGTCGACAGGGATGCCAACGTCCTGACTTTC,once,TRBJ2-6,16,TRBV19,TRBD1